The T cell receptor beta chain described here comes from a study of human CD8 memory T cell subsets. The V gene's germline CDR1 is LGHNA and CDR2 YSLEER. The CDR3 runs 17 residues. Total CD8+ T cells were enriched by negative magnetic separation. TCR beta was sequenced from UMI-tagged 5' RACE libraries. Per the study methods: Functional CDR3 beta clonotype counts ranged from about 3,000 to 20,000 in each TCR beta library. One entry per CDR3 protein, without DNA, is what TCRdb gives after re-calling the 5' RACE reads. These V and J calls are TCRdb output, not the study's own analysis. The sample data list over 10,000 distinct CDR3 sequences.

Sequenced input: CD8+ T cells from PBMCs. The chain carries TRBV4-3 and TRBJ2-7; checking the TCRdb D call of TRBD1 is not possible without DNA. This receptor was identified in a human donor in good health. CDR3 sequence reads: CASSQDRPGTGDYEQYF.